This TCR beta chain was observed in a study of cytomegalovirus exposure and HLA in healthy donors. The CDR3 is 10 amino acids. Germline lookup yields CDR1 DFQATT and CDR2 SNEGSKA (reference sequence). This clone was recorded a few times. Its antigen is as yet unknown. One junction end does not reproduce the germline sequence, and a read error may be involved. Primers included in the PCR were 60 Vbeta and 13 Jbeta primers. Measured with immunoSEQ multiplex PCR; TCRdb has only the in-frame clones, and not every one. The sample lists fewer than 200,000 clones; about 90% were seen once. Study-wide findings and caveats: In a later analysis, a genetic analysis reported fewer productive-TCR N-insertions in an Asian-associated ancestry cluster than the cohort average.

Sequencing was performed on PBMCs. The V and J genes are TRBV20-1 and TRBJ2-7, with D tentatively TRBD1 (6 bases). The sequence was collected from a boy aged 2-9 years in good health and CMV-seronegative. The DNA of the CDR3 is TGCAGTGCCGCGGCCGGGACAACCCAGTTC. It translates to CSAAAGTTQF.